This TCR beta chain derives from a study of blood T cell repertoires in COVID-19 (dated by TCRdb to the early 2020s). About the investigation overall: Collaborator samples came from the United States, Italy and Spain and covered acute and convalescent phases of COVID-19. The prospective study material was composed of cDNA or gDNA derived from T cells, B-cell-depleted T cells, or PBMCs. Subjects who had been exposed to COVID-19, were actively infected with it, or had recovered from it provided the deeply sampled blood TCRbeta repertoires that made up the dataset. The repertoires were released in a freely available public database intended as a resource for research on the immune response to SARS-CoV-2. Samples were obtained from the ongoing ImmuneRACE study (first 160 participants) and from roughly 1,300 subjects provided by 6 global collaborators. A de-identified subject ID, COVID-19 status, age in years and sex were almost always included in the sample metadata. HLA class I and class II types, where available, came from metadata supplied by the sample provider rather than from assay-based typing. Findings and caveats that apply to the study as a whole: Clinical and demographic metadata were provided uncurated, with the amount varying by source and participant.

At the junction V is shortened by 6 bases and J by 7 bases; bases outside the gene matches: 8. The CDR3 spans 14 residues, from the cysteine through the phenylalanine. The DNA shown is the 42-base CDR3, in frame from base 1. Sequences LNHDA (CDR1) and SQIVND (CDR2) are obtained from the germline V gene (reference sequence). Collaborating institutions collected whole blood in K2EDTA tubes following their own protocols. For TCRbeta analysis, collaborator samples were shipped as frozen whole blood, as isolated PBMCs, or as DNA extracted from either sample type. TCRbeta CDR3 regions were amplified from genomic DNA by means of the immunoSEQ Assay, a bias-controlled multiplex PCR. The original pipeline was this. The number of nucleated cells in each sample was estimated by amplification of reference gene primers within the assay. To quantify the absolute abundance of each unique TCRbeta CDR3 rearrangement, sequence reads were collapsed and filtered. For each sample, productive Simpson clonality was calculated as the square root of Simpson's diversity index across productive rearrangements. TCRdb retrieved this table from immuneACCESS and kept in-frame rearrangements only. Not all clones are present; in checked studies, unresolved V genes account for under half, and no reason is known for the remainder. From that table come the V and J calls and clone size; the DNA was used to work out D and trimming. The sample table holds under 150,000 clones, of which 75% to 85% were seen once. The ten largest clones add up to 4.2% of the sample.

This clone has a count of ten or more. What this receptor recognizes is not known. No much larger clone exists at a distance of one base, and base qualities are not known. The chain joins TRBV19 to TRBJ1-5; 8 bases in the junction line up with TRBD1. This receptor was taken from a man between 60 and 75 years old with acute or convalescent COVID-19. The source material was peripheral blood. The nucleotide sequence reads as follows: TGTGCCAGTAGCAACTACAGGGGGGGCCAGCCCCAGCATTTT. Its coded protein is CASSNYRGGQPQHF.